These 10 T cell receptor beta chains originate from one sample sequenced in a study of response to subunit inactivated influenza vaccine (dated by TCRdb to 2017 to 2018). The library was produced with RT-PCR. Sequencing used an Illumina HiSeq 2500. TCRdb's own reprocessing of the public reads used fastp at Q25 and MiXCR and kept productive beta chains. Each entry is one CDR3 protein sequence, shown with its most common DNA and genes. Here the sample has over 650,000 distinct CDR3 sequences; approximately 18% occur a single time. Of the sample, approximately 10% is held by the ten largest clones. The sample consisted of PBMCs from blood, taken more than 4 days after vaccination. These receptors were collected from a man aged 50 to 59 who received an inactivated influenza vaccine. Donor details come from another sample of the same person, matched by shared clones.

The chain employs TRBV7-6 and TRBJ2-7, with D possibly called TRBD1 or TRBD2 (5 bases each). Germline assignment: CDR1 SGHVS and CDR2 FNYEAQ. V was shortened by 4 bases and J by 7 bases, with 20 bases between the two germline ends. The CDR3 spans 15 residues. The CDR3 sequence is CASSSYRDQRGEQYF. In DNA form, the CDR3 reads TGTGCCAGCAGCTCATACCGGGACCAACGTGGGGAGCAGTACTTC.

The chain joins TRBV5-1 to TRBJ1-1, with D perhaps matching TRBD1 (5 bases). The CDR3 is 12 amino acids. Germline values: CDR1 SGHRS, CDR2 YFSETQ. Trimming took off 2 bases at V and 11 bases at J, with 13 bases between the two ends. The CDR3 DNA is TGCGCCAGCAGCTTCTCGGACACGGTCGCTTTCTTT. This sequence encodes CASSFSDTVAFF.

This clonotype occurred a few times. The rearrangement links TRBV5-1 to TRBJ2-1, with unresolved D. Germline CDR1 SGHRS, CDR2 YFSETQ. Trimming pared 2 bases from V and 5 bases from J, leaving 11 bases between. The CDR3 runs to 14 residues. CDR3 coding DNA: TGCGCCAGCAGCTTCGGCCAGTTTGACAATGAGCAGTTCTTC. The encoded protein is CASSFGQFDNEQFF.

The chain joins TRBV4-3 to TRBJ2-7; 8 bases agree with TRBD1. The CDR3 has 16 residues. In germline, CDR1 is LGHNA, CDR2 YSLEER. V trimming: 0 bases; J trimming: 2 bases; junction bases outside the gene matches: 6. The CDR3 region is CASSQDLTGEAYEQYF. Written as DNA, the CDR3 is TGCGCCAGCAGCCAAGATTTGACAGGGGAAGCCTACGAGCAGTACTTC.

As for this clonotype: One base away lies a much larger clone, so this may be a sequencing read error. V usage is TRBV5-6 and J usage is TRBJ2-1; D perhaps matches TRBD2 (5 bases). CDR1 SGHDT and CDR2 YYEEEE come from the germline V gene. The CDR3 consists of 15 residues. CDR3 protein: CTSSRNEGEINEQFF. CDR3 DNA sequence: TGTACCAGCAGTAGGAACGAGGGAGAGATCAATGAGCAGTTCTTC.

V usage is TRBV7-9 and J usage is TRBJ2-2, with 7 nucleotides matching TRBD1. Germline CDR1 is SEHNR and CDR2 is FQNEAQ (reference sequence). V was clipped by 6 bases and J by 1 base; unmatched bases: 5. The CDR3 contains 15 residues. The CDR3 nucleotides read TGTGCCAGCAGGACGGACAGGAAGAACACCGGGGAGCTGTTTTTT. This translates into CASRTDRKNTGELFF.

This clonotype was counted between two and nine times. The chain carries TRBV4-3 and TRBJ2-5; TRBD1 agrees at 8 bases. Germline V lookup: CDR1 LGHNA, CDR2 YSLEER. The CDR3 has 15 amino acids. V was clipped by 1 base and J by 2 bases; unmatched bases: 3. The CDR3 is CASSQVRGPQETQYF. The CDR3 region has the DNA TGCGCCAGCAGCCAAGTCAGGGGGCCTCAAGAGACCCAGTACTTC.

The J gene is TRBJ1-1, the V gene TRBV12-3 or TRBV12-4; D perhaps matches TRBD1 (6 bases). Between the trimmed V and J ends, which lost 3 bases and 9 bases, there was a span of 8 bases. The CDR3 sequence is 11 residues long. CDR3 coding DNA: TGTGCCAGCAGTTTCGGACAGAAAGCTTTCTTT. This codes for CASSFGQKAFF.

This clonotype has only a few counts. The junction shows a germline mismatch at one end, possibly a read error. The chain employs TRBV6-2 or TRBV6-3 and TRBJ1-1, with D unresolved. From germline, CDR1 is MNHEY and CDR2 SVGEGT. The CDR3 runs 13 residues. The CDR3 sequence: CASTEDGYTEAFF. DNA for the CDR3: TGTGCCAGCACCGAAGACGGTTACACCGAAGCTTTCTTT.

This sequence joins TRBV11-1 and TRBJ2-2; D might be TRBD1 (6 bases). This CDR3 is built from 14 residues. The germline CDR1 and CDR2 sequences are SGHAT and FQDESV (reference sequence). Trimming removed 0 bases from V and 6 bases from J, with 8 bases in between. CDR3: CASSLADRPGELFF. For the CDR3, the DNA is TGTGCCAGCAGCTTAGCAGACAGGCCCGGGGAGCTGTTTTTT.